This passage covers 18 T cell receptor beta chains from one sample sequenced in a study of control samples from healthy donors and cancer patients. The method was immunoSEQ multiplex PCR; TCRdb's version includes in-frame clones alone and lacks a portion of them. Counted here are some 76,000 clones, about nine tenths occurring once; the ten biggest clones make up approximately 9.4%. The sequenced sample was PBMCs. The receptors come from a woman aged 50 to 60 with colorectal cancer.

This clone was seen a few times. The V and J genes are TRBV30 and TRBJ1-1, with D unresolved. The CDR3 extends over 13 amino acids. V was cut by 5 bases and J by 5 bases, with 15 bases left in between. CDR1 and CDR2 (germline): GTSNPN, SVGIG (reference sequence). In DNA form, the CDR3 reads TGTGCCTGGTGGTCCCAATGGAGGACTGAAGCTTTCTTT. Protein product: CAWWSQWRTEAFF.

The CDR3 bases are TGTGCCAGCAGCTTGTTGCAGGGGGGCTACACCTTC. It translates to CASSLLQGGYTF. J is TRBJ1-2 and V is TRBV5-5, with D tentatively TRBD1 (6 bases). The CDR3 is 12 amino acids. V was clipped by 1 base and J by 8 bases, with 9 bases between them. Germline values: CDR1 SGHKS, CDR2 YYEKEE (reference sequence).

V gene TRBV7-3 combines with J gene TRBJ2-1; TRBD1 matches at 9 bases. Germline CDR1 SGHTA, CDR2 FQGTGA. The CDR3 covers 17 residues. J lost 4 bases, V lost 2 bases, and 9 bases had no gene match. As DNA, the CDR3 is TGTGCCAGCAGCTTAGGAGGCCGGGACAGGGTATACAATGAGCAGTTCTTC. Its translation is CASSLGGRDRVYNEQFF.

This sequence joins TRBV5-6 and TRBJ2-5; D not certain. The CDR3 runs 12 residues. Trimming took 1 base from V and 5 from J, leaving 6 bases between them. Germline V gene sequence: CDR1 SGHDT, CDR2 YYEEEE. CDR3 coding DNA: TGTGCCAGCAGCTTGTTCGTCGAGACCCAGTACTTC. Amino acids: CASSLFVETQYF.

This chain uses TRBV18 with TRBJ2-7; 8 bases fit TRBD1. CDR1 is KGHSH, CDR2 LQKENI, per germline. V dropped 2 bases and J dropped 0; count of bases not matched to a gene: 3. This CDR3 is built from 15 residues. The CDR3 DNA follows: TGTGCCAGCTCACCAGGACAGGGAGGCTCCTACGAGCAGTACGTC. It is translated as CASSPGQGGSYEQYV.

This chain connects TRBV6-1 to TRBJ1-1; 7 bases map to TRBD1. V gave up 2 bases and J gave up 2 bases; unmatched junction bases: 2. Germline V gives CDR1 MNHNS, CDR2 SASEGT. This CDR3 has 14 residues. CDR3: CASSERDRNTEAFF. Here the CDR3 DNA reads TGTGCCAGCAGTGAAAGGGACAGAAACACTGAAGCTTTCTTT.

The CDR3 region has the DNA TGTGCCAGCACGGGGGCCGGCAGGGGGTCATCCGGGGAGCTGTTTTTT. Translating it yields CASTGAGRGSSGELFF. V usage is TRBV7-6 and J usage is TRBJ2-2; D might be TRBD1 (7 bases). Trimming shortened V by 7 bases and J by 6 bases, and 21 bases separated the two germline ends. Germline V gene sequence: CDR1 SGHVS, CDR2 FNYEAQ. CDR3 length: 16 residues.

In nucleotides, the CDR3 is TGTGCCAGCAGTTACGGTTCCTCGATAGCCAAAAACATTCAGTACTTC. Amino acids: CASSYGSSIAKNIQYF. The V and J genes are TRBV6-2 or TRBV6-3 and TRBJ2-4; D is unresolved. The germline V gene encodes CDR1 MNHEY and CDR2 SVGEGT. Between the trimmed V and J ends, which lost 2 bases and 0 bases, there was a span of 11 bases. This CDR3 is 16 amino acids long.

The rearrangement joins TRBV7-3 to TRBJ1-1, with D possibly matching TRBD1 (6 bases). Germline V gene sequence: CDR1 SGHTA, CDR2 FQGTGA. Trimming took off 4 bases at V and 4 bases at J, with 16 bases between the two ends. This CDR3 contains 15 residues. Here the CDR3 DNA reads TGTGCCAGCAGCTCATCGCCCGAGGGGGGCACTGAAGCTTTCTTT. It specifies CASSSSPEGGTEAFF.

The rearrangement uses TRBV9 and TRBJ2-5; the match to TRBD2 covers 8 bases. Germline V gene data show CDR1 as SGDLS and CDR2 as YYNGEE. The CDR3 covers 14 residues. The trim removed 3 bases at V and 1 base at J, leaving 2 bases unmatched. CDR3 nucleotide sequence: TGTGCCAGCAGCGCGGGGGGGACCCAAGAGACCCAGTACTTC. It is translated as CASSAGGTQETQYF.

This clone came up a few times. V usage is TRBV7-9 and J usage is TRBJ1-1; D not certain. Per the germline V gene, CDR1 is SEHNR and CDR2 is FQNEAQ (reference sequence). The ends were cut back, 0 bases at V and 2 bases at J, with 10 bases in the middle. CDR3 length equals 15 residues. The CDR3 DNA follows: TGTGCCAGCAGCTTAGCATCGGGCGACAACACTGAAGCTTTCTTT. Translated: CASSLASGDNTEAFF. The full variable domain, completed using reference TRBV7-9 and TRBJ1-1, is DTGVSQNPRHKITKRGQNVTFRCDPISEHNRLYWYRQTLGQGPEFLTYFQNEAQLEKSRLLSDRFSAERPKGSFSTLEIQRTEQGDSAMYLCASSLASGDNTEAFFGQGTRLTVV.

The genes are TRBV27 and TRBJ2-3; the D call may be TRBD1 or TRBD2 (6 bases each). The CDR3 is made up of 15 amino acids. Trimming shortened V by 3 bases and J by 0 bases, and 10 bases separated the two germline ends. The V gene's germline CDR1 is MNHEY and CDR2 SMNVEV (reference sequence). CDR3 loop: CASSFLGGSTDTQYF. CDR3 DNA: TGTGCCAGCAGTTTTTTGGGGGGCAGCACAGATACGCAGTATTTT.

This clone was observed a few times. Other nucleotide sequences in the sample specify the same CDR3. The gene calls are TRBV6-5 and TRBJ2-2; possible D gene TRBD1, 5 bases. Germline V gene data show CDR1 as MNHEY and CDR2 as SVGAGI. The CDR3 is 14 amino acids. V dropped 2 bases and J dropped 5 bases, with 9 bases sitting between them. CDR3 sequence reads: CASSYDSGTGELFF. The CDR3 DNA follows: TGTGCCAGCAGTTACGACAGTGGAACCGGGGAGCTGTTTTTT.

J is TRBJ1-1 and V is TRBV12-3 or TRBV12-4; D call uncertain. The CDR3 sequence is 13 residues long. V lost 6 bases, J lost 6 bases, and 14 bases lay in between. For the CDR3, the DNA is TGTGCCAGCAGCGATCAAACGTTCGCTGAAGCTTTCTTT. It specifies CASSDQTFAEAFF.

This chain connects TRBV5-1 to TRBJ2-3, with D tentatively TRBD2 (6 bases). The length of the CDR3 is 16 residues. Trimming took off 0 bases at V and 5 bases at J, with 16 bases between the two ends. Germline V CDR1 and CDR2: SGHRS, YFSETQ. The CDR3 loop is CASSLAGEEGVDTQYF. The CDR3 DNA reads as TGCGCCAGCAGCTTGGCCGGGGAGGAGGGAGTAGATACGCAGTATTTT. Looking up the rest from reference TRBV5-1 and TRBJ2-3 gives the full variable domain: KAGVTQTPRYLIKTRGQQVTLSCSPISGHRSVSWYQQTPGQGLQFLFEYFSETQRNKGNFPGRFSGRQFSNSRSEMNVSTLELGDSALYLCASSLAGEEGVDTQYFGPGTRLTVL.

The chain has TRBV9 and TRBJ2-3; 11 bases are a match to TRBD2. Per the germline V gene, CDR1 is SGDLS and CDR2 is YYNGEE. The CDR3 length is 17 residues. After removal of 2 bases from V and 7 bases from J, the junction contained 12 bases not matched to a gene. The CDR3 DNA follows: TGTGCCAGCAGCGTTGGTCCGACTAGCGGGGCCGGGAATACGCAGTATTTT. Amino acids: CASSVGPTSGAGNTQYF.

This chain uses TRBV6-5 with TRBJ1-2; 10 bases map to TRBD1. The CDR3 runs 14 residues. The ends lost 5 bases at V and 7 bases at J; junction bases unmatched: 7. Germline V gene data show CDR1 as MNHEY and CDR2 as SVGAGI. This CDR3 reads CASSRDRGTAGYTF. DNA of the CDR3: TGTGCCAGCAGTCGGGACAGGGGAACCGCTGGCTACACCTTC.

The gene calls are TRBV4-2 and TRBJ1-1; D is possibly TRBD1 (5 bases). The CDR3 runs 15 residues. V lost 0 bases and J lost 1, with 9 bases in between. CDR1 and CDR2 from the germline V gene are LGHNA and YNFKEQ. CDR3 DNA: TGTGCCAGCAGCCAAGATGGGGACGGGAACACTGAAGCTTTCTTT. This encodes CASSQDGDGNTEAFF.